Detailed here is one T cell receptor (beta chain). The antigen this receptor binds is unknown. Per-nucleotide qualities are absent, and no much larger clonotype sits a single base away. The CDR3 measures 15 amino acids from cysteine to phenylalanine. Solely the CDR3 DNA is kept, with 45 bases framed from the first base. V loses 5 bases, J loses 1 base, and the germline ends lie 16 bases apart. CDR1 and CDR2 (SGHTS, YDEGEE) derive from the germline V gene. The sample comes from a study of shared clonotypes between healthy human individuals (TCRdb year 2020). Regarding the complete study: Two women and a few men aged 18 to 49 years were included in the cohort. For each donor, three plates each were used for CD4 naive and CD4 memory, two plates were used for CD8 naive, and one plate was used for CD8 memory. Blood TCR repertoires of a handful of healthy adults were deeply sequenced to estimate repertoire size and the extent of clonotype sharing between individuals. To increase sequencing depth and limit assay-specific biases, different laboratories used diverse techniques to prepare libraries and sequence TCR repertoires. Per donor, leukapheresis produced somewhere between about 0.8 and 9 billion PBMCs.

For the CD8 naive samples, CD45RO-negative cells were positively selected for CCR7, yielding a CD45RA+CCR7+ population from which TemRA cells were excluded. Healthy HIV-negative adults with no recently reported acute infections or vaccinations were included as donors. Every donor was a Caucasian adult living in Nashville, Tennessee, USA. Blood was obtained by leukapheresis, after which PBMCs were separated by Ficoll-Histopaque density gradient centrifugation and cryopreserved in liquid nitrogen vapor phase. Purity and quantity of every magnetically sorted T cell population were checked by analytical flow cytometry. Genomic DNA was isolated from every sorted fraction and measured by UV absorbance on a Nanodrop 2000c. Using the deep immunoSEQ assay, TCR CDR3 regions were amplified from genomic DNA by multiplex PCR. Extracted genomic DNA from each cell subset was distributed evenly across all wells of several immunoSEQ 96-well plates, and each plate was treated as a replicate. For sorted subsets, each replicate PCR was loaded with around 200 ng genomic DNA, equivalent to about 30,000 T cell genomes. The purified libraries were quantified using a Qubit 3.0 fluorometer, sized with a Bioanalyzer 2100, and then quantified again using the KAPA Library Quantification kit. A separate single-read 150-cycle Illumina NextSeq 550 flow cell was used to sequence each immunoSEQ 96-well plate. The study's own analysis went as follows. Because the immunoSEQ output included only junctional sequences and no quality scores, the filtering could not be the same as the filtering used for full-length reads. Sequences were annotated with PyIR, a Python wrapper for IgBLAST v1.9, using IMGT germline references to assign V/J genes and CDR3. Reads were filtered out if the reads had weak V/J assignments (E-value above 1e-6), no CDR3, stop codons, out-of-frame junctions, or ambiguous translated residues. A V3J clonotype was defined by an identical inferred V gene, J gene, and CDR3 amino acid sequence. Percentage overlap between repertoires was calculated by dividing the number of shared unique clonotypes by the size of the smaller repertoire. Three approaches were used to assess repertoire richness: RTK rarefaction, the Chao1 estimator, and Recon v2.1 estimates of unobserved clonotypes. OLGA was used to compute generation probabilities for all TCRbeta clonotypes that the gDNA method yielded from several donors. In TCRdb, the immuneACCESS table is reduced to in-frame sequences with V and J assigned. These tables do not hold every clone; where another copy was compared, an unresolved V gene accounts for under half, and the others remain unexplained. V, J and clone size derive from that table, while D and trimming were established from the DNA sequence. In all, the sample holds millions of clones, and 93% of those were seen once. The ten largest clonotypes hold about 1.5% of the sample.

Study-level results and caveats: Pairwise subsampling indicated that sequencing depth was expected to affect the degree of clonotype sharing among donors. The genetic and exposure-history diversity represented was limited by the small number of donors. Incomplete sequencing was indicated by rarefaction of sorted-subset datasets, despite the large sequencing depth. Roughly 5% of naive CD4, 3% to 4% of naive CD8, around 2.3% of memory CD4, and 0.4% of memory CD8 clonotypes were shared across several donors. Estimated clonotype richness was generally larger for naive than for memory subsets. Clonotypes shared by all four sorted-subset donors showed higher generation probabilities than non-shared clonotypes. Sampling was restricted to blood, and TCR repertoires in tissue are likely to differ from TCR repertoires in blood.

Sequencing was carried out using naive CD8+ T cells from PBMCs. Sample cell subset or site, as interpreted from the label and publication: CD45RA+CCR7+. In this chain, TRBV5-8 is recombined with TRBJ2-7; no D gene can be assigned with confidence. The receptor comes from a man aged 18 to 30 in good health. Some clones in this sample may be carry-over from other donors' samples. The DNA sequence is as follows: TGTGCCAGCAGTCCCCCGGGTCCACAATCCTACGAGCAGTACTTC. Its product reads: CASSPPGPQSYEQYF.